Shown below are 15 T cell receptor beta chains from a single sample sequenced in a study of OX40 agonist ivuxolimab in advanced cancers. Only in-frame clones appear in the TCRdb table, and some are missing; sequencing was by immunoSEQ multiplex PCR. Among more than 40,000 clones listed, 84% were seen once. The sequencing used CD4+ or CD8+ T cells sorted from blood, collected in a trial of the OX40 agonist ivuxolimab. The receptors here all came from an adult with an advanced solid tumor such as melanoma, head and neck, liver or kidney cancer.

This clone was seen a handful of times. The chain has TRBV19 and TRBJ2-1; 12 bases agree with TRBD2. The V gene end was trimmed by 7 bases and the J gene end by 10 bases; junction bases not matched to a gene: 8. The CDR3 consists of 14 residues. Germline assignment: CDR1 LNHDA and CDR2 SQIVND (reference sequence). This CDR3 is CASTTSGGSGEQFF. The CDR3 DNA reads as TGTGCCAGTACTACTAGCGGGGGGTCCGGGGAGCAGTTCTTC.

The chain is built from TRBV7-6 and TRBJ1-1; perhaps TRBD1 as D (5 bases). CDR1 and CDR2 (germline): SGHVS, FNYEAQ. This CDR3 comprises 15 residues. V lost 0 bases, J lost 8 bases, and 16 bases lay in between. The CDR3, as DNA: TGTGCCAGCAGCTTAGCGACGAAAGGGGAGTGGGAAGCTTTCTTT. It translates to CASSLATKGEWEAFF.

This clone has only one observation. CDR3 bases: TGTGCCAGCACCCAGGGCGGGTTCACCGGGGAGCTGTTTTTT. Amino acid sequence: CASTQGGFTGELFF. The genes are TRBV27 and TRBJ2-2; D possibly matches TRBD1 or TRBD2 (5 bases each). The germline CDR1 and CDR2 sequences are MNHEY and SMNVEV (reference sequence). V lost 7 bases and J lost 4, with 13 bases in between. This CDR3 is 14 amino acids long.

The chain combines TRBV7-9 with TRBJ1-5; the match to TRBD1 covers 7 bases. With V trimmed by 4 bases and J by 3 bases, 3 bases remained unmatched. CDR3 length: 14 residues. CDR1 is SEHNR and CDR2 is FQNEAQ in the germline V gene (reference sequence). The CDR3 nucleotides are TGTGCCAGCAGCTCAGACAGGGACAATCAGCCCCAGCATTTT. This sequence encodes CASSSDRDNQPQHF.

The J gene is TRBJ2-7, the V gene TRBV27; D is perhaps TRBD1 (6 bases). This CDR3 has 15 amino acids. Trimming removed 0 bases at V and 3 bases at J, with 12 bases between. The germline V gene encodes CDR1 MNHEY and CDR2 SMNVEV (reference sequence). The CDR3 coding sequence is TGTGCCAGCAGTTTATCGACAGGACAAAACTACGAGCAGTACTTC. It codes for CASSLSTGQNYEQYF.

CDR3 in amino acids: CASSPLPGDLYTEAFF. CDR3 nucleotide sequence: TGTGCCAGCAGTCCCCTCCCCGGGGACCTCTACACTGAAGCTTTCTTT. The V gene is TRBV27, the J gene TRBJ1-1, with D maybe TRBD1 (5 bases). The length of the CDR3 is 16 residues. Per germline, CDR1 MNHEY and CDR2 SMNVEV (reference sequence). Trimming pared 5 bases from V and 3 bases from J, leaving 19 bases between.

This clone showed up just once. This chain links TRBV27 with TRBJ1-1; 9 bases are a match to TRBD1. Germline assignment: CDR1 MNHEY and CDR2 SMNVEV (reference sequence). The V gene end was trimmed by 2 bases and the J gene end by 6 bases; junction bases not matched to a gene: 7. There are 15 residues in the CDR3. CDR3 residues: CASSLATGGGPEAFF. The CDR3, as DNA: TGTGCCAGCAGTTTAGCGACAGGGGGGGGCCCTGAAGCTTTCTTT.

This clone was counted only a few times. This chain uses TRBV7-8 with TRBJ2-1; 8 bases align to TRBD1. Trimming took 5 bases from V and 5 from J; bases not matched to a gene: 14. Germline values: CDR1 SGHVS, CDR2 FQNEAQ. The CDR3 runs 17 residues. The CDR3 protein is CASSPGQGFLRDNEQFF. CDR3 sequence (DNA): TGTGCCAGCAGCCCAGGACAGGGTTTCCTCAGGGACAATGAGCAGTTCTTC.

The gene calls are TRBV27 and TRBJ2-7, with 8 bases that match TRBD1. CDR3 length: 12 amino acids. Germline CDR1 and CDR2: MNHEY and SMNVEV (reference sequence). V lost 10 bases and J lost 2; bases outside the gene matches: 4. CDR3 region: CATRTGTYEQYF. As DNA, the CDR3 is TGTGCCACCCGGACAGGGACCTACGAGCAGTACTTC.

The chain uses TRBV5-4 and TRBJ2-7, with 9 nucleotides matching TRBD1. The CDR3 length is 14 residues. V lost 2 bases and J lost 1; bases outside the gene matches: 1. Per the germline V gene, CDR1 is SGHNT and CDR2 is YYREEE (reference sequence). The CDR3 region has the DNA TGTGCCAGCAGCTTACAGGGGGCGTCCTACGAGCAGTACTTC. This sequence encodes CASSLQGASYEQYF.

The chain combines TRBV5-1 with TRBJ1-4, with D tentatively TRBD1 (6 bases). V shed 2 bases and J shed 6 bases, with 11 bases lying between them. The germline V gene encodes CDR1 SGHRS and CDR2 YFSETQ. This CDR3 spans 14 amino acids. CDR3 region: CASSLSGGYEKLFF. Here the CDR3 DNA reads TGCGCCAGCAGCTTATCGGGGGGCTATGAAAAACTGTTTTTT.

The chain is built from TRBV11-2 and TRBJ1-5; D is unclear. Germline loops: CDR1 SGHAT, CDR2 FQNNGV. The CDR3 totals 15 residues. V was cut by 0 bases and J by 1 base, with 7 bases left in between. The CDR3 DNA sequence: TGTGCCAGCAGCTTAGAGTTTGGAAGCAATCAGCCCCAGCATTTT. Amino acids: CASSLEFGSNQPQHF. The full variable domain, its missing parts supplied by reference TRBV11-2 and TRBJ1-5, is EAGVAQSPRYKIIEKRQSVAFWCNPISGHATLYWYQQILGQGPKLLIQFQNNGVVDDSQLPKDRFSAERLKGVDSTLKIQPAKLEDSAVYLCASSLEFGSNQPQHFGDGTRLSIL.

The chain carries TRBV28 and TRBJ2-5; D remains unclear. The germline V gene has CDR1 MDHEN and CDR2 SYDVKM. The CDR3 covers 12 residues. V was clipped by 6 bases and J by 2 bases, with 7 bases between them. CDR3 sequence (DNA): TGTGCCAGCAGCTCCAAACAAGAGACCCAGTACTTC. Translated, it gives CASSSKQETQYF.

The rearrangement links TRBV2 to TRBJ2-7; 8 bases are shared with TRBD2. The CDR3 totals 16 residues. The V gene's germline CDR1 is SNHLY and CDR2 FYNNEI. Trimming cost V 7 bases and J 6 bases; bases outside gene matches: 17. The CDR3 DNA follows: TGTGCCAGCACTCGACTCCCCGGGGGGGCCACGGGCGAGCAGTACTTC. Its translation: CASTRLPGGATGEQYF.

The chain is built from TRBV5-1 and TRBJ2-3, with D unclear. The germline gives CDR1 SGHRS, CDR2 YFSETQ. The CDR3 sequence is 17 residues long. V shed 1 base and J shed 1 base, with 16 bases lying between them. CDR3 sequence: CASSLSIAVTGTDTQYF. CDR3 coding DNA: TGCGCCAGCAGCTTGTCGATAGCCGTCACGGGCACAGATACGCAGTATTTT.